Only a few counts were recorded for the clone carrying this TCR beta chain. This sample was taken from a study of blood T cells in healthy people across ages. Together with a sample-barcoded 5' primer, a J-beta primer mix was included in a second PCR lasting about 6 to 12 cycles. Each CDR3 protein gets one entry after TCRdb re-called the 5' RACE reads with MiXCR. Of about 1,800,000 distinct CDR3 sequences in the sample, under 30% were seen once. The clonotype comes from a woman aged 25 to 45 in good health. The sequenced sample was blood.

CDR3 sequence (DNA): TGTGCCAGCAGCGCGACAGGGGCTCGTCAGCCCCAGCATTTT. Protein sequence: CASSATGARQPQHF. V is TRBV2 and J is TRBJ1-5; 8 bases are a match to TRBD1. The germline V gene has CDR1 SNHLY and CDR2 FYNNEI. The CDR3 has 14 amino acids. The J segment lost 6 bases and the V segment lost 6 bases, leaving 7 bases of the junction unmatched.